The TCR beta chain under discussion was sequenced for a study of cytomegalovirus exposure and HLA in healthy donors. Whole-study findings and limits: By a later analysis, the bulk of CMV-associated TCR beta chains appeared HLA-restricted.

The CDR3 runs 16 residues. Germline lookup yields CDR1 SGHVS and CDR2 FQNEAQ. V lost 1 base, J lost 0 bases, and 9 bases lay in between. A note on this clone: What it binds is unknown.

This PCR relied on a set of 60 Vbeta primers and 13 Jbeta primers. TCRdb's copy holds only in-frame clones and misses some; the assay was immunoSEQ multiplex PCR. Of around 140,000 clones detected, 77% appear once; the ten largest clones hold about 1.7%. This sequence was found in a female donor in good health and CMV-seronegative. Sequenced sample: PBMCs. The chain uses TRBV7-8 and TRBJ1-4; D gene unclear. CDR3 residues: CASSLGGGATNEKLFF. The CDR3, as DNA: TGTGCCAGCAGCTTAGGAGGAGGAGCAACTAATGAAAAACTGTTTTTT. Full variable domain (outside the CDR3, taken from reference TRBV7-8 and TRBJ1-4): GAGVSQSPRYKVAKRGQDVALRCDPISGHVSLFWYQQALGQGPEFLTYFQNEAQLDKSGLPSDRFFAERPEGSVSTLKIQRTQQEDSAVYLCASSLGGGATNEKLFFGSGTQLSVL.